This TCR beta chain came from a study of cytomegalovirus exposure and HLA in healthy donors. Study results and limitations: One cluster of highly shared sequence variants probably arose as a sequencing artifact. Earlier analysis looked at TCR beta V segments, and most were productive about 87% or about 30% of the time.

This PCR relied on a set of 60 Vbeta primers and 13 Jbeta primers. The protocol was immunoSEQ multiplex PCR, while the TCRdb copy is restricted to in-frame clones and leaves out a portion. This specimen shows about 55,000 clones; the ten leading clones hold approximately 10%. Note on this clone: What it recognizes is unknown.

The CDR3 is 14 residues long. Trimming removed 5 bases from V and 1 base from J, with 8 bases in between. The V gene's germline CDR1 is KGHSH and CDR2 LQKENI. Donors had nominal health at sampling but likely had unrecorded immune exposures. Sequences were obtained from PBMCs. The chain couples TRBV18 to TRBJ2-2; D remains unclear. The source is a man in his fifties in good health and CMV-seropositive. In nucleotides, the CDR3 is TGTGCCAGCTCAGCTGGCGGGAACACCGGGGAGCTGTTTTTT. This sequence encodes CASSAGGNTGELFF.